This T cell receptor (beta chain) is drawn from a study of blood T cells in healthy people across ages. This CDR3 comprises 13 residues. V lost 4 bases and J 8 bases, leaving 14 bases between the germline ends. Together with a sample-barcoded 5' primer, a J-beta primer mix was included in a second PCR lasting roughly 7 to 11 cycles. Each CDR3 protein gets one entry after TCRdb re-called the 5' RACE reads with MiXCR. The profile shows around 280,000 distinct CDR3 sequences, 27% of them singletons. This clonotype was counted between two and nine times. Those donating, healthy Caucasian individuals from Russia, were aged roughly 6 to 100.

The sequencing sample was made of blood. This clonotype originated in a woman in her 70s in good health. The chain joins TRBV12-3 or TRBV12-4 to TRBJ1-2; D not resolved. CDR3 sequence: CASSSVLLRGYTF. The CDR3 DNA reads as TGTGCCAGCAGTTCGGTGCTTTTGCGCGGCTACACCTTC.